This TCR beta chain was documented in a study of T cell responses to AZD1222 COVID-19 vaccine. Study results and caveats: Without day 14 samples, only post-peak T cell repertoires were studied. Baseline seropositivity characterized only 5 or 6 AZD1222 recipients.

Comment on this clone: Antigen specificity is unknown.

Only in-frame clones appear in the TCRdb table, and some are missing; sequencing was by immunoSEQ multiplex PCR. The table has some 160,000 clones, 85% to 95% seen once. Sequences were derived from peripheral blood, sampled on day 0 of AZD1222 vaccination. The TCR was taken from an adult in good health.

The CDR3 DNA sequence: TGCAGCGCCCTAGTGCCTGGCTACACCTTC. Translated: CSALVPGYTF. The V gene is TRBV29-1, the J gene TRBJ1-2; no clear D gene. The V end lost 7 bases, the J end lost 7 bases, and 10 bases lay between the germline ends. This CDR3 is built from 10 residues. The germline CDR1 and CDR2 sequences are SQVTM and ANQGSEA.